The 11 T cell receptor beta chains listed next were all sequenced from one sample in a study of T cells in localized non-small cell lung cancer. Assay: immunoSEQ multiplex PCR; the TCRdb copy retains only in-frame clones and omits some. This sample yields more than 2,000 clones, of which 15% to 20% are seen a single time; roughly 23% belongs to the top ten. The specimen was lung tumor tissue, collected before any cancer treatment. The receptors here all came from a female donor of 60 years or more with stage I squamous cell lung carcinoma.

The genes are TRBV11-3 and TRBJ2-3; TRBD2 agrees at 7 bases. V was clipped by 3 bases and J by 2 bases; unmatched bases: 11. CDR1 SGHNT and CDR2 YENEEA come from the germline V gene. The CDR3 has 17 residues. The CDR3 DNA reads as TGTGCCAGCAGCTTGGGCGGGAGCGTTATTATCACAGATACGCAGTATTTT. Its translation is CASSLGGSVIITDTQYF.

The V gene is TRBV6-8, the J gene TRBJ1-1; tentatively, D is TRBD1 (5 bases). CDR1 MNHGY and CDR2 SAAAGT come from the germline V gene. V lost 6 bases, J lost 3 bases, and 14 bases lay in between. CDR3 length equals 14 residues. The CDR3 DNA sequence: TGTGCCAGCAGATTCGACCGGGGGGACACTGAAGCTTTCTTT. Translation gives CASRFDRGDTEAFF.

The table lists this clone with a few counts. The rearrangement joins TRBV11-3 to TRBJ2-7; 7 positions match TRBD1. Germline V CDR1 and CDR2: SGHNT, YENEEA. The CDR3 loop spans 17 amino acids. V lost 5 bases, J lost 1 base, and 14 bases stayed unmatched. CDR3 in amino acids: CASSRKARTGESYEQYF. The CDR3 DNA reads as TGTGCCAGCAGCCGCAAGGCCAGGACAGGAGAATCCTACGAGCAGTACTTC.

This clone came up many times. This sequence joins TRBV11-3 and TRBJ1-1; 8 nucleotides agree with TRBD1. Unmatched junction bases numbered 6, after V lost 4 bases and J lost 5 bases. The CDR3 sequence is 14 residues long. Looked up from germline, CDR1 is SGHNT and CDR2 is YENEEA. CDR3 bases: TGTGCCAGCAGCTACTTGGACAGGGATACTGAAGCTTTCTTT. Translating it yields CASSYLDRDTEAFF.

The chain joins TRBV6-8 to TRBJ2-1; the D gene is possibly TRBD1 (6 bases). Germline V gene data show CDR1 as MNHGY and CDR2 as SAAAGT. V was shortened by 8 bases and J by 6 bases, with 11 bases between the two germline ends. CDR3 length: 12 residues. The chain's CDR3 is CASSLQGNEQFF. In DNA, the CDR3 is TGTGCCAGCTCGTTACAGGGCAATGAGCAGTTCTTC.

The rearrangement joins TRBV28 to TRBJ2-7, with no clear D. CDR3 size: 14 residues. The ends were cut back, 3 bases at V and 1 base at J, with 10 bases in the middle. Germline assignment: CDR1 MDHEN and CDR2 SYDVKM. CDR3 protein: CASSFQTLSYEQYF. The CDR3 nucleotides read TGTGCCAGCAGTTTTCAAACCCTGTCCTACGAGCAGTACTTC. The full variable domain, completed using reference TRBV28 and TRBJ2-7, is DVKVTQSSRYLVKRTGEKVFLECVQDMDHENMFWYRQDPGLGLRLIYFSYDVKMKEKGDIPEGYSVSREKKERFSLILESASTNQTSMYLCASSFQTLSYEQYFGPGTRLTVT.

This clone was seen only a few times. The rearrangement joins TRBV18 to TRBJ1-4; 9 positions match TRBD1. Trimming at V came to 4 bases and at J to 7 bases, leaving 7 bases not matched to a gene. CDR1 KGHSH and CDR2 LQKENI come from the germline V gene. The CDR3 is 15 residues long. The CDR3 here is CASSQGQGRSEKLFF. The CDR3 DNA is TGTGCCAGCTCACAGGGACAGGGTAGAAGTGAAAAACTGTTTTTT.

The chain uses TRBV18 and TRBJ1-2, with D unclear. V lost 1 base and J 6 bases, leaving 9 bases between the germline ends. There are 13 residues in the CDR3. The germline gives CDR1 KGHSH, CDR2 LQKENI. This chain's CDR3 is CASSPLKGDGYTF. The CDR3 DNA reads TGTGCCAGCTCACCACTCAAGGGTGATGGCTACACCTTC.

This clone occurred many times. This chain links TRBV11-3 with TRBJ1-4; D possibly corresponds to TRBD1 (5 bases). V lost 3 bases and J 0 bases, leaving 11 bases between the germline ends. Looked up from germline, CDR1 is SGHNT and CDR2 is YENEEA. The CDR3 has 16 amino acids. The CDR3, as DNA: TGTGCCAGCAGCTTTGGAAGGGGTTCAACTAATGAAAAACTGTTTTTT. Translated: CASSFGRGSTNEKLFF.

This clone was seen once. The rearrangement uses TRBV18 and TRBJ1-1, with TRBD1 identical over 7 bases. The length of the CDR3 is 15 residues. V trimming: 4 bases; J trimming: 0 bases; junction bases outside the gene matches: 5. Germline lookup yields CDR1 KGHSH and CDR2 LQKENI. CDR3 protein: CASSLGQVMNTEAFF. DNA for the CDR3: TGTGCCAGCTCACTTGGACAGGTCATGAACACTGAAGCTTTCTTT.

The J gene is TRBJ2-1, the V gene TRBV29-1; 10 bases align to TRBD2. V lost 4 bases and J lost 5; bases outside the gene matches: 5. The CDR3 is 14 amino acids. Germline assignment: CDR1 SQVTM and CDR2 ANQGSEA. The CDR3 loop is CSVARTSGNNEQFF. Here the CDR3 DNA reads TGCAGCGTTGCCCGGACTAGCGGTAACAATGAGCAGTTCTTC.